The 25 T cell receptor beta chains below come from one sample, sequenced in a study of OX40 agonist ivuxolimab in advanced cancers. TCRdb keeps only in-frame clones here, not all; method: immunoSEQ multiplex PCR. The table has 65,000 to 100,000 clones, 84% seen once. This specimen was CD4+ or CD8+ T cells sorted from blood, taken in a trial of the OX40 agonist ivuxolimab. These receptors all come from an adult with an advanced solid tumor such as melanoma, head and neck, liver or kidney cancer.

This clone has only a few counts. The genes are TRBV18 and TRBJ1-1; no definite D call. Germline-derived CDR1 and CDR2 are KGHSH and LQKENI. This CDR3 comprises 13 residues. Trimming removed 6 bases at V and 0 bases at J, with 8 bases between. CDR3 amino acids: CASSRAVNTEAFF. In nucleotides, the CDR3 is TGTGCCAGCTCGAGGGCGGTGAACACTGAAGCTTTCTTT.

The V gene is TRBV6-1, the J gene TRBJ2-5; 7 nucleotides agree with TRBD1. With 0 bases clipped from V and 3 bases from J, the junction kept 7 bases outside the gene matches. CDR3 size: 16 residues. Germline V gene sequence: CDR1 MNHNS, CDR2 SASEGT. The CDR3 sequence: CASSEAAGGGKETQYF. As DNA, the CDR3 is TGTGCCAGCAGTGAAGCGGCAGGGGGTGGGAAAGAGACCCAGTACTTC.

This chain links TRBV9 with TRBJ2-6; no clear D gene. Germline V gene data show CDR1 as SGDLS and CDR2 as YYNGEE. The V end lost 3 bases, the J end lost 0 bases, and 10 bases lay between the germline ends. There are 16 residues in the CDR3. CDR3: CASSARAVSGANVLTF. The CDR3 DNA reads as TGTGCCAGCAGCGCCCGCGCAGTCTCTGGGGCCAACGTCCTGACTTTC. The variable domain in full, completed from reference TRBV9 and TRBJ2-6, reads DSGVTQTPKHLITATGQRVTLRCSPRSGDLSVYWYQQSLDQGLQFLIQYYNGEERAKGNILERFSAQQFPDLHSELNLSSLELGDSALYFCASSARAVSGANVLTFGAGSRLTVL.

This clone has a handful of counts. CDR3 in amino acids: CASSWPRLAALGTDTQYF. CDR3 coding DNA: TGCGCCAGCAGCTGGCCGAGACTAGCGGCGCTCGGCACAGATACGCAGTATTTT. V gene TRBV5-1 combines with J gene TRBJ2-3; 9 nucleotides line up with TRBD2. The ends lost 3 bases at V and 1 base at J; junction bases unmatched: 12. Germline V lookup: CDR1 SGHRS, CDR2 YFSETQ. CDR3 length: 18 amino acids.

This clone was recorded only once. The J gene is TRBJ2-1, the V gene TRBV4-1, with D unclear. The V gene's germline CDR1 is MGHRA and CDR2 YSYEKL. Trimming removed 2 bases from V and 0 bases from J, with 8 bases in between. The CDR3 has 15 amino acids. The CDR3: CASSQQEFSYNEQFF. The DNA for the CDR3 is TGCGCCAGCAGCCAACAGGAGTTCTCCTACAATGAGCAGTTCTTC.

V gene TRBV12-5 combines with J gene TRBJ1-5, with TRBD1 matching 9 bases. Germline trimming cut 7 bases from V and 4 bases from J; bases unmatched to any gene: 5. The CDR3 totals 14 residues. Germline V gene sequence: CDR1 LGHNT, CDR2 FRNRAP. CDR3 DNA: TGTGCTAGTGCCCTGGGACAGGGAAATCAGCCCCAGCATTTT. Translation gives CASALGQGNQPQHF.

This clone was counted once. J is TRBJ1-4 and V is TRBV2, with D maybe TRBD1 (6 bases). The germline V gene encodes CDR1 SNHLY and CDR2 FYNNEI. Trimming pared 2 bases from V and 6 bases from J, leaving 19 bases between. The CDR3 spans 17 residues. In DNA, the CDR3 is TGTGCCAGCAGTGAATGGGGGCAGCATGGCCCTCATGAAAAACTGTTTTTT. This gives the protein CASSEWGQHGPHEKLFF. The full variable domain, rest sourced from reference TRBV2 and TRBJ1-4, is EPEVTQTPSHQVTQMGQEVILRCVPISNHLYFYWYRQILGQKVEFLVSFYNNEISEKSEIFDDQFSVERPDGSNFTLKIRSTKLEDSAMYFCASSEWGQHGPHEKLFFGSGTQLSVL.

The gene calls are TRBV7-3 and TRBJ2-1, with 8 bases aligning to TRBD2. CDR3 length: 16 amino acids. The germline V gene has CDR1 SGHTA and CDR2 FQGTGA. The ends lost 6 bases at V and 4 bases at J; junction bases unmatched: 11. The CDR3 here is CASRPKRESGYNEQFF. CDR3 in DNA: TGTGCCAGCAGACCCAAGCGGGAGTCGGGATACAATGAGCAGTTCTTC.

The chain employs TRBV9 and TRBJ2-3, with 7 bases fitting TRBD1. V dropped 3 bases and J dropped 5; count of bases not matched to a gene: 9. Germline V CDR1 and CDR2: SGDLS, YYNGEE. The CDR3 loop spans 15 amino acids. The chain's CDR3 is CASSASTGFGDTQYF. CDR3 DNA sequence: TGTGCCAGCAGCGCTTCGACAGGGTTTGGAGATACGCAGTATTTT.

The CDR3 sequence: CASSKGTSGSIDTQYF. The CDR3 DNA reads as TGTGCCAGCAGTAAAGGGACTAGCGGGAGTATTGATACGCAGTATTTT. The chain links TRBV27 to TRBJ2-3; 14 bases are a match to TRBD2. The CDR3 consists of 16 residues. CDR1 is MNHEY and CDR2 is SMNVEV in the germline V gene (reference sequence). Unmatched junction bases numbered 7, after V lost 5 bases and J lost 6 bases.

This rearrangement joins TRBV7-9 to TRBJ1-3, with D unclear. The germline V gene encodes CDR1 SEHNR and CDR2 FQNEAQ (reference sequence). V was shortened by 0 bases and J by 1 base, with 4 bases between the two germline ends. The length of the CDR3 is 14 residues. CDR3: CASSLAGSGNTIYF. CDR3 sequence (DNA): TGTGCCAGCAGCTTAGCGGGGTCTGGAAACACCATATATTTT.

In this sample, this clone turned up once. The chain has TRBV10-3 and TRBJ1-5, with 9 nucleotides matching TRBD1. Germline V gene data show CDR1 as ENHRY and CDR2 as SYGVKD. The J segment lost 2 bases and the V segment lost 11 bases, leaving 7 bases of the junction unmatched. This CDR3 contains 14 residues. The CDR3 protein is CASMGQGGNQPQHF. CDR3 DNA sequence: TGTGCCTCCATGGGACAGGGTGGCAATCAGCCCCAGCATTTT.

There are a few counts of this clone. The rearrangement links TRBV11-2 to TRBJ2-2, with TRBD1 matching 7 bases. Germline assignment: CDR1 SGHAT and CDR2 FQNNGV. Trimming cost V 1 base and J 2 bases; bases outside gene matches: 1. CDR3 length: 15 residues. The CDR3 loop is CASSLVGGNTGELFF. Here the CDR3 DNA reads TGTGCCAGCAGCTTAGTAGGGGGCAACACCGGGGAGCTGTTTTTT.

In regard to this clone: In the same sample, other DNA sequences code for this CDR3. The rearrangement joins TRBV7-2 to TRBJ1-5, with D uncertain. This CDR3 spans 13 amino acids. Germline lookup yields CDR1 SGHTA and CDR2 FQGNSA. V was cut by 5 bases and J by 4 bases, with 9 bases left in between. The CDR3 region has the DNA TGTGCCAGCAGCCCAAGCTCTAATCAGCCCCAGCATTTT. It encodes CASSPSSNQPQHF.

The chain links TRBV9 to TRBJ1-2, with 8 bases lining up with TRBD1. V shed 0 bases and J 0 bases; nucleotides not matched to a gene: 4. The CDR3 loop spans 16 amino acids. CDR1 and CDR2 (germline): SGDLS, YYNGEE. The CDR3 DNA sequence: TGTGCCAGCAGCGTAGATACAGGGGGAGCTAACTATGGCTACACCTTC. Its protein product is CASSVDTGGANYGYTF.

This clone was counted a few times. This chain joins TRBV7-9 and TRBJ2-1; 8 nucleotides match TRBD2. This CDR3 has 17 amino acids. Trimming removed 3 bases from V and 2 bases from J; junction bases left unmatched: 9. Looked up from germline, CDR1 is SEHNR and CDR2 is FQNEAQ (reference sequence). Here the CDR3 reads CASSLFGGGLAYNEQFF. The CDR3 DNA follows: TGTGCCAGCAGCTTGTTTGGAGGGGGACTAGCCTACAATGAGCAGTTCTTC.

This chain joins TRBV5-1 and TRBJ2-1; D unresolved. The CDR3 extends over 15 amino acids. Germline V gives CDR1 SGHRS, CDR2 YFSETQ. The V and J ends lost 5 bases and 1 base respectively, with 13 bases between them. As DNA, the CDR3 is TGCGCCAGCAGTTCCGTTGGTGGGTCCTACAATGAGCAGTTCTTC. It yields the protein CASSSVGGSYNEQFF.

The chain couples TRBV19 to TRBJ1-1; D call uncertain. Germline V gives CDR1 LNHDA, CDR2 SQIVND (reference sequence). The V end lost 2 bases, the J end lost 9 bases, and 7 bases lay between the germline ends. The CDR3 runs to 11 residues. CDR3 sequence (DNA): TGTGCCAGTAGTATATTTCAGAAAGCTTTCTTT. Translating it yields CASSIFQKAFF.

The chain carries TRBV7-8 and TRBJ1-2, with D unresolved. The V end was cut by 1 base, the J end by 5 bases, with 14 bases between. CDR1 and CDR2 (germline): SGHVS, FQNEAQ. The CDR3 sequence is 15 residues long. As DNA, the CDR3 is TGTGCCAGCAGCTTAGAAGTCTCCCCGGTATATGGCTACACCTTC. It is translated as CASSLEVSPVYGYTF.

The rearrangement joins TRBV4-2 to TRBJ1-1, with 7 bases that match TRBD1. Germline V gives CDR1 LGHNA, CDR2 YNFKEQ. V shed 7 bases and J 2 bases; nucleotides not matched to a gene: 7. The CDR3 sequence is 14 residues long. CDR3 amino acids: CASTPEGANTEAFF. The CDR3 DNA follows: TGTGCCAGCACCCCCGAGGGGGCCAACACTGAAGCTTTCTTT.

This clone was seen just once. This rearrangement joins TRBV4-2 to TRBJ2-7, with 9 bases fitting TRBD1. V gave up 4 bases and J gave up 1 base; unmatched junction bases: 5. There are 15 residues in the CDR3. Germline loops: CDR1 LGHNA, CDR2 YNFKEQ. The CDR3 sequence is CASSLEGTGSYEQYF. Here the CDR3 DNA reads TGTGCCAGCAGCCTAGAGGGGACAGGGTCCTACGAGCAGTACTTC.

V is TRBV19 and J is TRBJ2-7, with 7 bases matching TRBD1. The V and J ends lost 5 bases and 3 bases, in that order; junction bases with no gene match: 4. Germline V gene data show CDR1 as LNHDA and CDR2 as SQIVND (reference sequence). The CDR3 runs 13 residues. The CDR3, as DNA: TGTGCCAGTAGTGTCCGGGACAGCTACGAGCAGTACTTC. Translation: CASSVRDSYEQYF.

The chain recombines TRBV19 with TRBJ1-5; TRBD1 is a possible D gene (5 bases). This CDR3 comprises 16 residues. Germline V gene lookup returns CDR1 LNHDA and CDR2 SQIVND (reference sequence). V shed 4 bases and J shed 0 bases, with 13 bases lying between them. The CDR3 DNA reads as TGTGCCAGTAGTACGCGACAGTCTATTAGCAATCAGCCCCAGCATTTT. Encoded protein: CASSTRQSISNQPQHF.

This chain connects TRBV27 to TRBJ2-7, with no clear D. The CDR3 totals 12 residues. The ends were cut back, 4 bases at V and 1 base at J, with 5 bases in the middle. Germline CDR1 is MNHEY and CDR2 is SMNVEV (reference sequence). The CDR3 region is CASSSSSYEQYF. As DNA, the CDR3 is TGTGCCAGCAGTTCCTCGTCCTACGAGCAGTACTTC.

The chain employs TRBV30 and TRBJ2-7; no clear D. Deletions cut 4 bases from V and 2 bases from J, with 6 bases between. There are 11 residues in the CDR3. Germline V lookup: CDR1 GTSNPN, CDR2 SVGIG (reference sequence). CDR3 protein: CAWTKTYEQYF. The CDR3 DNA reads as TGTGCCTGGACAAAAACCTACGAGCAGTACTTC. The whole variable domain, filled in from reference TRBV30 and TRBJ2-7, reads SQTIHQWPATLVQPVGSPLSLECTVEGTSNPNLYWYRQAAGRGLQLLFYSVGIGQISSEVPQNLSASRPQDRQFILSSKKLLLSDSGFYLCAWTKTYEQYFGPGTRLTVT.